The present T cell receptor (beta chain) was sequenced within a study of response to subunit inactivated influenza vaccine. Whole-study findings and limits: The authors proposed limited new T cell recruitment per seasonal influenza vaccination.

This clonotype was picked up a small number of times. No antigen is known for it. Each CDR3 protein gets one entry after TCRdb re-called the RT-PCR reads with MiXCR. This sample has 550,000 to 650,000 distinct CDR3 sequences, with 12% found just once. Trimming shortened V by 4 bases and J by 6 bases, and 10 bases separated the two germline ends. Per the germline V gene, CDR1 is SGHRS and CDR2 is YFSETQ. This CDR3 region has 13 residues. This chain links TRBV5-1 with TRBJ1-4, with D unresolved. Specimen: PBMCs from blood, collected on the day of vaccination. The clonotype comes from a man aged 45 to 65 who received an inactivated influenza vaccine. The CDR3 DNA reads TGCGCCAGCAGCCTCGGGATATATGAAAAACTGTTTTTT. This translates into CASSLGIYEKLFF.